This record concerns one T cell receptor (beta chain) sequence. The PCR contained 60 Vbeta and 13 Jbeta primers. Repertoires were generated with immunoSEQ multiplex PCR, while TCRdb's copy carries only in-frame clones and drops some. The sample lists just over 60,000 clones; about 90% were seen once. The germline V and J ends were trimmed by 1 base and 6 bases, with 12 bases remaining between them. The germline V gene has CDR1 MGHRA and CDR2 YSYEKL. The CDR3 extends over 15 amino acids. The source of the sample is a study of cytomegalovirus exposure and HLA in healthy donors. This sequence was found in a man in his late teens or twenties in good health and CMV-seronegative. The sequencing sample was made of PBMCs. The chain joins TRBV4-1 to TRBJ2-2; D possibly corresponds to TRBD1 (7 bases). CDR3 DNA: TGCGCCAGCAGCCAAGCCCCAGGGGGGTCCGGGGAGCTGTTTTTT. Its protein is CASSQAPGGSGELFF.